Sequencing of this T cell receptor beta chain was carried out in a study of cytomegalovirus exposure and HLA in healthy donors. Overall study findings and caveats: Clusters of TCRs from the first cohort tended to co-occur in the roughly 120 validation repertoires (as a later analysis found).

Per the germline V gene, CDR1 is GTSNPN and CDR2 is SVGIG (reference sequence). V lost 4 bases and J 6 bases, leaving 14 bases between the germline ends. This CDR3 has 13 residues. A word on this clone: Its specificity is unknown.

Only in-frame clones appear in the TCRdb table, and some are missing; sequencing was by immunoSEQ multiplex PCR. This sample has approximately 240,000 clones, with just over 90% found just once. The gene calls are TRBV30 and TRBJ2-3; D unresolved. Source material: PBMCs. The TCR sequence derives from a woman under 30 in good health and CMV-seronegative. This chain's CDR3 is CAWTHLRADTQYF. The CDR3 DNA sequence: TGTGCCTGGACCCATCTAAGAGCCGATACGCAGTATTTT.